This entry features one TCR beta chain sequence. Its specificity is unknown. The sample comes from a study of T cell responses to AZD1222 COVID-19 vaccine. CDR1 and CDR2 (germline): SNHLY, FYNNEI. There are 14 residues in the CDR3. V was shortened by 1 base and J by 6 bases, with 10 bases between the two germline ends. Study-level findings and limits: Just a handful of AZD1222 recipients were seropositive at baseline. Spike-spanning, vaccine-associated CD4 TCRs were dominant at 160-218 and 743-854.

Using immunoSEQ multiplex PCR, the repertoire was profiled, and TCRdb retains in-frame clones only, with some absent. The sample includes about 140,000 clones. The origin of this receptor is an adult in good health. The chain uses TRBV2 and TRBJ1-5; D remains unclear. Sequencing used peripheral blood. CDR3 protein: CASSEVAASQPQHF. For the CDR3, the DNA is TGTGCCAGCAGTGAAGTGGCAGCAAGTCAGCCCCAGCATTTT.